These 9 T cell receptor beta chains were sequenced from one sample in a study of T-cell reconstitution after alpha-beta-depleted transplantation in children. Researchers prepared the TCRbeta library using unique molecular identifiers, the study reports. Each CDR3 protein gets one entry after TCRdb re-called the PCR reads with MiXCR. The table has hundreds of thousands of distinct CDR3 sequences, approximately 14% seen once; the top ten hold 0.79%. Sample: PBMCs, taken before TCRalphabeta/CD19-depleted stem cell transplant. Receptors were obtained from a girl aged 2 to 9 with congenital amegakaryocytic thrombocytopenia, due to receive a stem cell transplant.

This clonotype was seen ten or more times. This chain joins TRBV29-1 and TRBJ2-1; 9 positions match TRBD1. The CDR3 is made up of 17 amino acids. The germline gives CDR1 SQVTM, CDR2 ANQGSEA. V shed 0 bases, J shed 7 bases, and the junction held 13 bases outside the gene matches. The CDR3 DNA follows: TGCAGCGTTGAAGAACCGGGACAGGGATTAATTTGGAATGAGCAGTTCTTC. This sequence encodes CSVEEPGQGLIWNEQFF.

This sequence joins TRBV18 and TRBJ2-1; 10 bases line up with TRBD2. The V and J ends lost 3 bases and 0 bases, in that order; junction bases with no gene match: 17. The CDR3 length is 21 residues. Germline V gene data show CDR1 as KGHSH and CDR2 as LQKENI. Here the CDR3 reads CASSPTAGLALPRGSYNEQFF. The CDR3 DNA sequence: TGTGCCAGCTCACCCACTGCGGGACTAGCGCTTCCTAGAGGCTCCTACAATGAGCAGTTCTTC.

This chain connects TRBV11-2 to TRBJ2-3; the match to TRBD2 covers 9 bases. The CDR3 is 18 residues long. The J segment lost 5 bases and the V segment lost 4 bases, leaving 16 bases of the junction unmatched. Germline CDR1 and CDR2: SGHAT and FQNNGV. CDR3 bases: TGTGCCAGCAGCTCCAAGAGGCCGGCGGGAGGGCCTATAGATACGCAGTATTTT. As protein: CASSSKRPAGGPIDTQYF.

The CDR3 sequence: CASSEGRTRLAEQFF. The CDR3, as DNA: TGTGCCAGCAGCGAAGGACGGACCAGACTGGCTGAGCAGTTCTTC. V usage is TRBV14 and J usage is TRBJ2-1; no clear D. Trimming left V 5 bases short and J 9 bases short, with 20 bases between. Germline lookup yields CDR1 SGHDN and CDR2 FVKESK. CDR3 length: 15 residues.

This clonotype has a count of ten or more. V usage is TRBV18 and J usage is TRBJ2-2; 8 bases line up with TRBD1. V lost 3 bases to trimming and J lost 4 bases; unmatched junction nucleotides: 7. The germline CDR1 and CDR2 sequences are KGHSH and LQKENI. This CDR3 has 16 amino acids. DNA for the CDR3: TGTGCCAGCTCACCTACGGGACAGGAGTTCACCGGGGAGCTGTTTTTT. Residues: CASSPTGQEFTGELFF.

This clonotype appeared many times. This chain joins TRBV5-5 and TRBJ1-2; no firm D call. Per germline, CDR1 SGHKS and CDR2 YYEKEE (reference sequence). Trimming left V 0 bases short and J 4 bases short, with 7 bases between. This CDR3 spans 13 amino acids. Here the CDR3 reads CASSLDLPYGYTF. CDR3 sequence (DNA): TGTGCCAGCAGCTTGGATCTTCCCTATGGCTACACCTTC.

In this sample, this clonotype turned up many times. The chain combines TRBV12-3 or TRBV12-4 with TRBJ1-2; weak D call: TRBD1 (5 bases). The CDR3 sequence is 13 residues long. Trimming removed 5 bases from V and 4 bases from J, with 11 bases in between. CDR3 sequence (DNA): TGTGCCAGCAGTATTCAGGGAGCCTATGGCTACACCTTC. Encoded protein: CASSIQGAYGYTF.

This clonotype showed up many times. CDR3 amino acids: CASSPETISLAKLFF. The DNA for the CDR3 is TGCGCCAGCAGCCCTGAGACCATCTCACTTGCAAAACTGTTTTTT. The gene calls are TRBV5-1 and TRBJ1-4, with unresolved D. The CDR3 has 15 residues. Germline V gene sequence: CDR1 SGHRS, CDR2 YFSETQ. Between the trimmed V and J ends, which lost 4 bases and 10 bases, there was a span of 20 bases.

The rearrangement links TRBV5-1 to TRBJ1-1, with TRBD1 matching over 10 bases. The germline CDR1 and CDR2 sequences are SGHRS and YFSETQ. The length of the CDR3 is 16 residues. The V and J ends lost 4 bases and 0 bases, in that order; junction bases with no gene match: 6. The CDR3 spells CASSTGQGIVNTEAFF. The DNA of the CDR3 is TGCGCCAGCAGCACGGGACAGGGGATAGTGAACACTGAAGCTTTCTTT.